One sample yielded the 32 T cell receptor beta chains listed below, sequenced in a study of control samples from healthy donors and cancer patients. Assay: immunoSEQ multiplex PCR; the TCRdb copy retains only in-frame clones and omits some. The sample holds under 100,000 clones, 85% to 95% seen once. Sequenced input: blood. The receptor source for this set is a woman younger than 45 in good health.

The rearrangement joins TRBV5-6 to TRBJ1-6; 7 positions match TRBD1. The CDR3 contains 15 residues. Germline V CDR1 and CDR2: SGHDT, YYEEEE. With V trimmed by 5 bases and J by 0 bases, 2 bases remained unmatched. The CDR3: CASRQGSSYNSPLHF. Here the CDR3 DNA reads TGTGCCAGCAGACAGGGGAGCTCCTATAATTCACCCCTCCACTTT.

The chain employs TRBV12-5 and TRBJ2-1; 11 bases map to TRBD2. Unmatched junction bases numbered 15, after V lost 6 bases and J lost 8 bases. Germline assignment: CDR1 LGHNT and CDR2 FRNRAP. This CDR3 region has 17 residues. CDR3 amino acids: CASGPPGLAVSGDEQFF. CDR3 sequence (DNA): TGTGCTAGTGGCCCTCCGGGACTAGCGGTATCGGGTGATGAGCAGTTCTTC.

The chain carries TRBV4-2 and TRBJ1-1; D is unclear. V was shortened by 9 bases and J by 1 base, with 15 bases between the two germline ends. Germline V gives CDR1 LGHNA, CDR2 YNFKEQ. This CDR3 is built from 14 residues. The CDR3 sequence: CASTPRVGNTEAFF. The CDR3 DNA follows: TGTGCCAGTACCCCTAGGGTGGGGAACACTGAAGCTTTCTTT.

This clone was seen just once. This chain uses TRBV4-2 with TRBJ2-4, with 10 bases fitting TRBD2. The J segment lost 0 bases and the V segment lost 1 base, leaving 3 bases of the junction unmatched. Germline CDR1 reads LGHNA; CDR2 reads YNFKEQ. The CDR3 runs 17 residues. Here the CDR3 reads CASSQVAGGPAKNIQYF. The CDR3 bases are TGTGCCAGCAGCCAAGTAGCGGGAGGCCCAGCCAAAAACATTCAGTACTTC.

The chain is built from TRBV7-9 and TRBJ1-6; perhaps TRBD1 as D (5 bases). Germline CDR1 reads SEHNR; CDR2 reads FQNEAQ (reference sequence). This CDR3 is 12 amino acids long. Trimming cost V 11 bases and J 6 bases, with 11 bases left between them. The CDR3 region is CAWRGGNSPLHF. CDR3 nucleotides: TGTGCCTGGCGGGGGGGTAATTCACCCCTCCACTTT.

The chain's CDR3 is CATSDSGTAQPQHF. CDR3 nucleotide sequence: TGTGCCACCAGTGATTCCGGGACAGCTCAGCCCCAGCATTTT. The rearrangement joins TRBV24-1 to TRBJ1-5, with 7 bases identical to TRBD1. This CDR3 is built from 14 residues. Losses at the gene ends were 2 bases for V and 6 bases for J; bases not matched to a gene: 3. Per germline, CDR1 KGHDR and CDR2 SFDVKD.

CDR3 in DNA: TGTGCCAGCAGTTACCATATAGCGGGGCGTTACGAGCAGTACTTC. Protein sequence: CASSYHIAGRYEQYF. This chain uses TRBV6-2 or TRBV6-3 with TRBJ2-7, with 8 bases identical to TRBD2. The germline CDR1 and CDR2 sequences are MNHEY and SVGEGT. There are 15 residues in the CDR3. Trimming at V came to 2 bases and at J to 4 bases, leaving 7 bases not matched to a gene.

This clone was detected only once. The V call is TRBV9, the J call TRBJ1-4; 8 bases map to TRBD1. Per the germline V gene, CDR1 is SGDLS and CDR2 is YYNGEE. This CDR3 has 15 residues. Losses at the gene ends were 4 bases for V and 8 bases for J; bases not matched to a gene: 10. This chain's CDR3 is CASSPGTGGGEKLFF. CDR3 DNA sequence: TGTGCCAGCAGCCCCGGGACAGGTGGGGGGGAAAAACTGTTTTTT.

CDR3 nucleotides: TGTGCCAGCAGTTCAGCGGGAGTCGAGGTTCAGTACTTC. Its translation: CASSSAGVEVQYF. This sequence joins TRBV28 and TRBJ2-4; 8 nucleotides match TRBD2. This CDR3 is built from 13 residues. J gave up 11 bases and V 4 bases, and 7 bases lay outside the gene matches. CDR1 is MDHEN and CDR2 is SYDVKM in the germline V gene.

This clone was seen once. The chain couples TRBV6-2 or TRBV6-3 to TRBJ1-4; a possible D gene is TRBD1 (5 bases). The CDR3 runs to 14 residues. V was trimmed by 6 bases and J by 5 bases, leaving 13 bases between them. Germline assignment: CDR1 MNHEY and CDR2 SVGEGT. CDR3 sequence (DNA): TGTGCCAGCAGCCAGGACAATGTGAATGAAAAACTGTTTTTT. This codes for CASSQDNVNEKLFF.

V is TRBV12-2 and J is TRBJ2-7; TRBD2, the table's D call, lacks a check against the DNA. TRBV12-2 is noted as a pseudogene. The CDR3 spans 20 residues. The CDR3 DNA sequence: TGTGCAAGTCGCTTCGTTTCCTATAGGGTCGGGGAAAAAGTTTGCTACGAGCAGTACTTC. Protein: CASRFVSYRVGEKVCYEQYF.

This rearrangement joins TRBV20-1 to TRBJ2-1; D is perhaps TRBD2 (6 bases). Trimming took 5 bases from V and 10 from J, leaving 9 bases between them. The CDR3 is 10 amino acids. CDR1 and CDR2 (germline): DFQATT, SNEGSKA (reference sequence). The CDR3, as DNA: TGCAGTGCTTTCGGACTAGAGCAGTTCTTC. As protein: CSAFGLEQFF.

The J gene is TRBJ2-7, the V gene TRBV27; TRBD1 matches at 10 bases. The V segment lost 3 bases and the J segment 4 bases; nucleotides outside the gene matches: 3. CDR3 length: 14 amino acids. Germline CDR1 reads MNHEY; CDR2 reads SMNVEV (reference sequence). The DNA for the CDR3 is TGTGCCAGCAGTTTTCAGGACAGGGGGTACGAGCAGTACTTC. Amino acid sequence: CASSFQDRGYEQYF.

The rearrangement joins TRBV5-8 to TRBJ1-1; D is unresolved. The V end was cut by 1 base, the J end by 0 bases, with 13 bases between. The germline gives CDR1 SGHTS, CDR2 YDEGEE. CDR3 length: 16 residues. The CDR3 DNA is TGTGCCAGCAGCTTGTACCTGGCAGGTATGAACACTGAAGCTTTCTTT. Encoded protein: CASSLYLAGMNTEAFF.

To note about this clone: Other DNA sequences of this sample code for an identical CDR3. V and J are TRBV7-9 and TRBJ1-4, with TRBD1 as a possible D gene (5 bases). The CDR3 sequence is 14 residues long. Trimming took 6 bases from V and 0 from J, leaving 8 bases between them. Germline assignment: CDR1 SEHNR and CDR2 FQNEAQ (reference sequence). This CDR3 is CASRGLATNEKLFF. CDR3 coding DNA: TGTGCCAGCAGGGGGCTTGCAACTAATGAAAAACTGTTTTTT.

In regard to this clone: The sample contains more than one DNA sequence encoding this CDR3. The chain combines TRBV5-1 with TRBJ1-4; 11 nucleotides line up with TRBD1. Per germline, CDR1 SGHRS and CDR2 YFSETQ. The CDR3 spans 15 residues. The V and J ends lost 0 bases and 7 bases, in that order; junction bases with no gene match: 2. The CDR3 sequence: CASSLAGTGGEKLFF. The CDR3 bases are TGCGCCAGCAGCTTGGCCGGGACAGGGGGTGAAAAACTGTTTTTT.

Here the CDR3 DNA reads TGTGCCAGCAGGAGGGGGCAGGACACTGAAGCTTTCTTT. Protein: CASRRGQDTEAFF. This sequence joins TRBV2 and TRBJ1-1, with 7 bases identical to TRBD1. Losses at the gene ends were 6 bases for V and 3 bases for J; bases not matched to a gene: 4. Germline CDR1 and CDR2: SNHLY and FYNNEI. The CDR3 spans 13 residues.

V is TRBV4-1 and J is TRBJ2-3; 7 positions agree with TRBD2. CDR3 length equals 14 residues. CDR1 and CDR2 from the germline V gene are MGHRA and YSYEKL. V dropped 0 bases and J dropped 7; count of bases not matched to a gene: 4. The CDR3 coding sequence is TGCGCCAGCAGCCAAGAAGCGGGGAGTTATACGCAGTATTTT. Translating it yields CASSQEAGSYTQYF.

The chain carries TRBV19 and TRBJ1-1; TRBD1 is a possible D gene (6 bases). This CDR3 has 14 amino acids. V dropped 9 bases and J dropped 1 base, with 15 bases sitting between them. CDR1 and CDR2 from the germline V gene are LNHDA and SQIVND (reference sequence). This CDR3 is CASRRGQQNTEAFF. CDR3 bases: TGTGCCAGCCGAAGGGGACAACAGAACACTGAAGCTTTCTTT.

This clone is a singleton in its sample. The gene calls are TRBV5-6 and TRBJ2-5; possibly TRBD2 for D (5 bases). This CDR3 has 17 amino acids. The germline CDR1 and CDR2 sequences are SGHDT and YYEEEE. Trimming cost V 7 bases and J 9 bases, with 31 bases left between them. CDR3 protein: CASGRLFLTGKLSSQYF. In DNA form, the CDR3 reads TGTGCCAGCGGCCGGCTGTTTCTCACCGGGAAGCTCTCGTCCCAGTACTTC.

This chain links TRBV28 with TRBJ1-5; perhaps TRBD1 as D (5 bases). CDR3 size: 17 residues. V dropped 4 bases and J dropped 0 bases, with 16 bases sitting between them. CDR1 and CDR2 from the germline V gene are MDHEN and SYDVKM. The CDR3 DNA follows: TGTGCCAGCAGTTCGCCCCAGGGAAGCTATAGCAATCAGCCCCAGCATTTT. It translates to CASSSPQGSYSNQPQHF.

This chain links TRBV5-1 with TRBJ2-7, with D possibly being TRBD1 or TRBD2 (5 bases each). CDR3 length: 13 residues. Per germline, CDR1 SGHRS and CDR2 YFSETQ. V lost 4 bases to trimming and J lost 3 bases, with 11 bases between them. The CDR3 is CASSQGRDYEQYF. CDR3 nucleotides: TGCGCCAGCAGCCAGGGACGGGACTACGAGCAGTACTTC.

The genes are TRBV6-1 and TRBJ1-2; D not resolved. V dropped 2 bases and J dropped 0 bases, with 4 bases sitting between them. This CDR3 has 13 residues. The germline V gene encodes CDR1 MNHNS and CDR2 SASEGT. CDR3 region: CASSEISNYGYTF. CDR3 DNA: TGTGCCAGCAGTGAAATTTCTAACTATGGCTACACCTTC.

The V call is TRBV7-8, the J call TRBJ2-7, with TRBD1 matching 8 bases. The CDR3 runs 17 residues. The junction had 9 bases not matched to a gene; V was cut back by 1 base and J by 1 base. The germline gives CDR1 SGHVS, CDR2 FQNEAQ. This chain's CDR3 is CASSLDSGGKLSYEQYF. For the CDR3, the DNA is TGTGCCAGCAGCTTAGATTCAGGGGGCAAGTTGTCCTACGAGCAGTACTTC.

The chain employs TRBV10-2 and TRBJ2-7; 8 positions match TRBD1. V lost 6 bases to trimming and J lost 0 bases; unmatched junction nucleotides: 4. The CDR3 totals 14 residues. From germline, CDR1 is WSHSY and CDR2 SAAADI. CDR3 loop: CASRGQGTSYEQYF. The CDR3 DNA is TGCGCCAGCAGAGGACAGGGTACCTCCTACGAGCAGTACTTC.

The chain couples TRBV4-1 to TRBJ1-4; D is ambiguous. CDR1 MGHRA and CDR2 YSYEKL come from the germline V gene. V lost 4 bases to trimming and J lost 4 bases, with 7 bases between them. This CDR3 has 13 amino acids. The CDR3 is CASSPISNEKLFF. The DNA of the CDR3 is TGCGCCAGCAGCCCAATCAGTAATGAAAAACTGTTTTTT.

This chain uses TRBV20-1 with TRBJ1-2; 8 bases map to TRBD1. Germline V gives CDR1 DFQATT, CDR2 SNEGSKA (reference sequence). The CDR3 is 11 residues long. With 8 bases clipped from V and 4 bases from J, the junction kept 3 bases outside the gene matches. The CDR3 spells CSTGQGYGYTF. DNA of the CDR3: TGCAGTACTGGACAGGGCTATGGCTACACCTTC.

Here the CDR3 DNA reads TGTGCCAGCAGCCCAGAGACAGGGGAGATGAACACTGAAGCTTTCTTT. This encodes CASSPETGEMNTEAFF. V and J are TRBV5-6 and TRBJ1-1, with 8 bases identical to TRBD1. CDR1 is SGHDT, CDR2 YYEEEE, per germline. This CDR3 has 16 amino acids. Trimming cost V 4 bases and J 0 bases; bases outside gene matches: 8.

The rearrangement uses TRBV2 and TRBJ1-5; TRBD1 matches at 7 bases. The CDR3 spans 14 residues. Per the germline V gene, CDR1 is SNHLY and CDR2 is FYNNEI. The V gene end was trimmed by 5 bases and the J gene end by 7 bases; junction bases not matched to a gene: 8. The CDR3 region has the DNA TGTGCCAGCAGTTCGACAGGGCAGGGACAGCCCCAGCATTTT. This gives the protein CASSSTGQGQPQHF. The whole variable domain, filled in from reference TRBV2 and TRBJ1-5, reads EPEVTQTPSHQVTQMGQEVILRCVPISNHLYFYWYRQILGQKVEFLVSFYNNEISEKSEIFDDQFSVERPDGSNFTLKIRSTKLEDSAMYFCASSSTGQGQPQHFGDGTRLSIL.

The chain uses TRBV29-1 and TRBJ1-2, with 8 bases lining up with TRBD1. The germline V gene encodes CDR1 SQVTM and CDR2 ANQGSEA. The CDR3 loop spans 13 amino acids. Trimming removed 6 bases from V and 1 base from J; junction bases left unmatched: 4. CDR3 coding DNA: TGCAGCGTGGACAGGGAGGGTAACTATGGCTACACCTTC. It is translated as CSVDREGNYGYTF. Based on the CDR3 plus reference TRBV29-1 and TRBJ1-2, the full variable domain is SAVISQKPSRDICQRGTSLTIQCQVDSQVTMMFWYRQQPGQSLTLIATANQGSEATYESGFVIDKFPISRPNLTFSTLTVSNMSPEDSSIYLCSVDREGNYGYTFGSGTRLTVV.

The chain carries TRBV7-8 and TRBJ1-1; no definite D call. The length of the CDR3 is 17 residues. CDR1 and CDR2 from the germline V gene are SGHVS and FQNEAQ. V lost 2 bases and J lost 0, with 16 bases in between. For the CDR3, the DNA is TGTGCCAGCAGCTTATTAAGATGGGGAGAAATGAACACTGAAGCTTTCTTT. This gives the protein CASSLLRWGEMNTEAFF.

The CDR3 reads CASSSQRSYQPQHF. The CDR3 DNA follows: TGTGCCAGCAGCTCTCAGAGATCCTATCAGCCCCAGCATTTT. The chain joins TRBV7-8 to TRBJ1-5; D remains ambiguous. Germline V gene lookup returns CDR1 SGHVS and CDR2 FQNEAQ. CDR3 length: 14 amino acids. V lost 4 bases, J lost 5 bases, and 12 bases lay in between.